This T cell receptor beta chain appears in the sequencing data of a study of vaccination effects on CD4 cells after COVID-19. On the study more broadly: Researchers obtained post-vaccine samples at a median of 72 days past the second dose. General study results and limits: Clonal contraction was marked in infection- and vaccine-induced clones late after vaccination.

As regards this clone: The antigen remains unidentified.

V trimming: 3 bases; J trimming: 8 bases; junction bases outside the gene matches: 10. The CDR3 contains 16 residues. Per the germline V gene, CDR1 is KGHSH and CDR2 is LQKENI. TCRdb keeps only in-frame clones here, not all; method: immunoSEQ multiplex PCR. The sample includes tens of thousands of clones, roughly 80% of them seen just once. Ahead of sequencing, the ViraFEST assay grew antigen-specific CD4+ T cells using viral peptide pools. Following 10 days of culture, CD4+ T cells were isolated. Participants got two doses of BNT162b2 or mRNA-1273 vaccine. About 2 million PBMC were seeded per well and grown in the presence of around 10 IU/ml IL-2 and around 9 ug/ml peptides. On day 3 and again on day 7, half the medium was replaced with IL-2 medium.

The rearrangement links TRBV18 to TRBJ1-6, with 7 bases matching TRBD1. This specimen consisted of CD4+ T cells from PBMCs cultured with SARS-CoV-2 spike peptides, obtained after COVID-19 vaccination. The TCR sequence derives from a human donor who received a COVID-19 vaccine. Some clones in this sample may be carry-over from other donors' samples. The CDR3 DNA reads TGTGCCAGCTCACCCCGAGGACAGGCCCCCGATTCACCCCTCCACTTT. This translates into CASSPRGQAPDSPLHF.